The 10 T cell receptor beta chains in this list originate from one sample, sequenced in a study of CD8 T cells in ankylosing spondylitis. General study results and limits: What appeared characteristic of ankylosing spondylitis blood was a TCR beta motif of eight highly homologous variants.

Each CDR3 protein is one row after TCRdb ran MiXCR on the 5' RACE reads. This table has 750,000 to 850,000 distinct CDR3 sequences, about an eighth appearing once. No antigen has been identified for these receptors. The specimen was blood, either unsorted or a sorted T cell fraction (not recorded which). The receptor set was obtained from a male donor with ankylosing spondylitis.

This clonotype was counted a few times. The chain has TRBV15 and TRBJ2-2; D ambiguous. V shed 1 base and J shed 2 bases, with 5 bases lying between them. CDR3 length equals 14 residues. Germline V gene sequence: CDR1 LNHNV, CDR2 YYDKDF (reference sequence). The CDR3 region has the DNA TGTGCCACCAGCAGAGTTGGAAACACCGGGGAGCTGTTTTTT. It is translated as CATSRVGNTGELFF.

A few counts support this clonotype. The CDR3 loop is CSAAGDRGLDTQYF. CDR3 nucleotide sequence: TGCAGTGCCGCGGGGGACAGGGGGCTAGATACGCAGTATTTT. V gene TRBV20-1 combines with J gene TRBJ2-3; 12 positions agree with TRBD1. CDR1 is DFQATT and CDR2 is SNEGSKA in the germline V gene (reference sequence). The CDR3 totals 14 residues. V shed 6 bases, J shed 5 bases, and the junction held 6 bases outside the gene matches.

The genes are TRBV20-1 and TRBJ2-7; the D is unclear. The ends were cut back, 4 bases at V and 3 bases at J, with 13 bases in the middle. CDR1 and CDR2 from the germline V gene are DFQATT and SNEGSKA (reference sequence). There are 13 residues in the CDR3. For the CDR3, the DNA is TGCAGTGCTACGCGCGGAACGATCTACGAGCAGTACTTC. It codes for CSATRGTIYEQYF.

The V call is TRBV6-2 or TRBV6-3, the J call TRBJ1-5; D remains unclear. Germline lookup yields CDR1 MNHEY and CDR2 SVGEGT. The CDR3 consists of 13 residues. V lost 2 bases, J lost 6 bases, and 8 bases lay in between. CDR3 nucleotides: TGTGCCAGCAGTTACAGGTTTGGTCAGCCCCAGCATTTT. Amino acids: CASSYRFGQPQHF.

This clonotype showed up just a few times. The rearrangement joins TRBV5-5 to TRBJ1-3; maybe TRBD1 (6 bases). The V end was cut by 4 bases, the J end by 2 bases, with 19 bases between. The germline CDR1 and CDR2 sequences are SGHKS and YYEKEE (reference sequence). CDR3 length: 17 residues. The CDR3 DNA is TGTGCCAGCAGCAATCTCCCAGGGGACTCTACTGGAAACACCATATATTTT. Protein sequence: CASSNLPGDSTGNTIYF. Full variable domain (rest looked up from reference TRBV5-5 and TRBJ1-3): DAGVTQSPTHLIKTRGQQVTLRCSPISGHKSVSWYQQVLGQGPQFIFQYYEKEERGRGNFPDRFSARQFPNYSSELNVNALLLGDSALYLCASSNLPGDSTGNTIYFGEGSWLTVV.

The V and J genes are TRBV20-1 and TRBJ2-1; possibly TRBD1 for D (5 bases). From germline, CDR1 is DFQATT and CDR2 SNEGSKA (reference sequence). Trimming took off 5 bases at V and 8 bases at J, with 10 bases between the two ends. The CDR3 length is 11 residues. The CDR3 region has the DNA TGCAGTGCTTGGGGCACGGATGAGCAGTTCTTC. Its protein is CSAWGTDEQFF.

The J gene is TRBJ1-2, the V gene TRBV5-1; D uncertain. The V gene lost 0 bases and the J gene lost 8 bases, with 8 bases spanning the gap. CDR1 is SGHRS and CDR2 is YFSETQ in the germline V gene. The length of the CDR3 is 12 residues. Here the CDR3 DNA reads TGCGCCAGCAGCTTGGGGGTAGACGGCTACACCTTC. Amino acid sequence: CASSLGVDGYTF.

This clonotype was recorded a few times. V and J are TRBV5-1 and TRBJ1-1, with D uncertain. The V end lost 0 bases, the J end lost 1 base, and 10 bases lay between the germline ends. The germline V gene has CDR1 SGHRS and CDR2 YFSETQ. The CDR3 covers 15 residues. The CDR3 coding sequence is TGCGCCAGCAGCTTGGTCGGAGCGAGGAACACTGAAGCTTTCTTT. This translates into CASSLVGARNTEAFF.

This chain connects TRBV28 to TRBJ2-1, with D perhaps matching TRBD2 (5 bases). V was shortened by 2 bases and J by 10 bases, with 18 bases between the two germline ends. The CDR3 has 15 amino acids. From germline, CDR1 is MDHEN and CDR2 SYDVKM. This chain's CDR3 is CASSLIIARWGEQFF. The CDR3 DNA reads as TGTGCCAGCAGTTTAATTATAGCGCGCTGGGGAGAGCAGTTCTTC. The variable domain in full, completed from reference TRBV28 and TRBJ2-1, reads DVKVTQSSRYLVKRTGEKVFLECVQDMDHENMFWYRQDPGLGLRLIYFSYDVKMKEKGDIPEGYSVSREKKERFSLILESASTNQTSMYLCASSLIIARWGEQFFGPGTRLTVL.

This clonotype was recorded at least ten times. The chain joins TRBV29-1 to TRBJ2-7; unclear D gene. CDR1 and CDR2 (germline): SQVTM, ANQGSEA. Between the trimmed V and J ends, which lost 4 bases and 5 bases, there was a span of 6 bases. CDR3 size: 10 residues. The CDR3 reads CSVGSNEQYF. The CDR3, as DNA: TGCAGCGTTGGGTCGAACGAGCAGTACTTC.